The 6 T cell receptor beta chains presented below share a single source sample, sequenced in a study of breast tumors, draining lymph nodes, adjacent tissues. TCRdb redid the calling of the multiplex PCR reads with MiXCR, one entry per CDR3 protein. Here the sample spans under 150,000 distinct CDR3 sequences, less than 20% being singletons. Breast cancer patients provided tissue from their axillary draining lymph nodes. The source material was axillary lymph node tissue. The source is a female donor with breast cancer. Some clones in this sample may be carry-over from other donors' samples.

This clonotype has ten or more counts. CDR3 sequence: CASTLLAGDEQYF. CDR3 in DNA: TGTGCCAGCACCCTACTAGCGGGAGACGAGCAGTACTTC. The chain has TRBV27 and TRBJ2-7, with 11 bases fitting TRBD2. Germline trimming cut 7 bases from V and 5 bases from J; bases unmatched to any gene: 4. The germline CDR1 and CDR2 sequences are MNHEY and SMNVEV (reference sequence). CDR3 length: 13 residues.

The chain recombines TRBV3-1 with TRBJ2-2, with D possibly being TRBD2 (5 bases). The germline gives CDR1 LGHDT, CDR2 YNNKEL (reference sequence). Between the trimmed V and J ends, which lost 4 bases and 1 base, there was a span of 13 bases. This CDR3 comprises 16 residues. CDR3 sequence reads: CASSRGGLENTGELFF. In DNA, the CDR3 is TGTGCCAGCAGCCGAGGAGGACTGGAGAACACCGGGGAGCTGTTTTTT.

Note on this clonotype: This may be a read error, as it is one base from a much larger clone. The V and J genes are TRBV4-1 and TRBJ2-5; D uncertain. The CDR3 runs 12 residues. V dropped 1 base and J dropped 4 bases, with 4 bases sitting between them. From germline, CDR1 is MGHRA and CDR2 YSYEKL. CDR3 sequence reads: CASSQGGETQYF. In DNA form, the CDR3 reads TGCGCCAGCAGCCAAGGCGGAGAGACCCAGTACTTC.

The J gene is TRBJ2-3, the V gene TRBV3-1; 8 nucleotides agree with TRBD2. From germline, CDR1 is LGHDT and CDR2 YNNKEL (reference sequence). The junction had 5 bases not matched to a gene; V was cut back by 3 bases and J by 3 bases. The CDR3 consists of 15 residues. This CDR3 is CASSQGAGGTDTQYF. In DNA, the CDR3 is TGTGCCAGCAGCCAGGGGGCGGGGGGTACAGATACGCAGTATTTT.

With respect to this clonotype: Being one base from a much bigger clone, this may be a read error. This sequence joins TRBV5-1 and TRBJ1-6; D is undetermined. Germline loops: CDR1 SGHRS, CDR2 YFSETQ. Trimming took 1 base from V and 9 from J, leaving 8 bases between them. This CDR3 has 13 residues. The CDR3 DNA is TGCGCCAGCAGCTTGAATCCCCGTTCACCCCTCCACTTT. Amino acid sequence: CASSLNPRSPLHF.

This clonotype was picked up a small number of times. One base away lies a much larger clone, so this may be a sequencing read error. V is TRBV20-1 and J is TRBJ2-2; TRBD2 is a possible D gene (5 bases). The V gene's germline CDR1 is DFQATT and CDR2 SNEGSKA (reference sequence). Trimming took off 3 bases at V and 4 bases at J, with 9 bases between the two ends. The CDR3 loop spans 13 amino acids. In DNA form, the CDR3 reads TGCAGTGCTAGCGGGGTTAGCACCGGGGAGCTGTTTTTT. It translates to CSASGVSTGELFF.